The T cell receptor (beta chain) described here comes from a study of blood T cell repertoires in COVID-19. Study background: Collection of acute and convalescent COVID-19 samples took place in the United States, Italy and Spain. T cells, B-cell-depleted T cells, or PBMCs supplied cDNA or gDNA.

V shed 4 bases and J 5 bases; nucleotides not matched to a gene: 3. Germline V gives CDR1 SGHRS, CDR2 YFSETQ. CDR3 length: 14 residues. In the original workflow: For nucleated cells, counts were estimated from reference gene primer amplification. Data came from immunoSEQ multiplex PCR; TCRdb stores just in-frame clones and leaves some out. D and trimming come from the DNA, and the V and J calls and clone size come from that table. Of almost 85,000 clones listed, around four fifths are singletons. The gene calls are TRBV5-1 and TRBJ2-1; TRBD2 aligns across 10 bases. This TCR was sampled from a man older than 75 with active or convalescent COVID-19. The sample comprised peripheral blood. CDR3 protein: CASSETSGDNEQFF. CDR3 sequence (DNA): TGCGCCAGCAGCGAAACTAGCGGGGACAATGAGCAGTTCTTC.